The sequence of this T cell receptor beta chain was determined in a study of cytotoxic CD8 clonotypes in ibrutinib-treated CLL. Method: immunoSEQ multiplex PCR; TCRdb's copy keeps in-frame clones and lacks some. The sample lists about 140,000 clones, about 72% occurring once. V lost 4 bases, J lost 4 bases, and 13 bases lay in between. CDR3 length: 14 amino acids. CDR1 and CDR2 from the germline V gene are SGDLS and YYNGEE. Sequenced material: PBMCs, taken after 12 months of ibrutinib treatment. The sequence derives from a human donor with chronic lymphocytic leukemia. This chain uses TRBV9 with TRBJ2-3; no reliable D call. The CDR3 region is CASSSDQVPDTQYF. Here the CDR3 DNA reads TGTGCCAGCAGCTCGGATCAAGTCCCAGATACGCAGTATTTT.